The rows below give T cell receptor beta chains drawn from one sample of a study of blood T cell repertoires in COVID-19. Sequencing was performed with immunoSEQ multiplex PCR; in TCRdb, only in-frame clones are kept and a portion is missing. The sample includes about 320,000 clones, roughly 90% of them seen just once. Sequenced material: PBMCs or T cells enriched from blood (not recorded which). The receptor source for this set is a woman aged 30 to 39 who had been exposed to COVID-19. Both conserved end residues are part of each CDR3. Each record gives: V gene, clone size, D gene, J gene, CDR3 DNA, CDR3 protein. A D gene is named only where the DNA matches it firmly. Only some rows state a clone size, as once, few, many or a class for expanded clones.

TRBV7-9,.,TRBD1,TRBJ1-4,TGTGCCAGCAGCCCCTACAGGGGATTTGGTGAAAAACTGTTTTTT,CASSPYRGFGEKLFF
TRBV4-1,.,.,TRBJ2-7,TGCGCCAGCAGCCAAGATGTGGCAGGAACCTACGAGCAGTACTTC,CASSQDVAGTYEQYF
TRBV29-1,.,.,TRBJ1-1,TGCAGCGTTGGTATAAGGCAGGGTCATATGAACACTGAAGCTTTCTTT,CSVGIRQGHMNTEAFF
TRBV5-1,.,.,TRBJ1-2,TGCGCCAGCAGCTTTATAAGGGGCTATGGCTACACCTTC,CASSFIRGYGYTF
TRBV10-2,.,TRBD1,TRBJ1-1,TGCGCCAGCAGTCTGGTACCGGGACAGACTAGGGCTTTCTTT,CASSLVPGQTRAFF
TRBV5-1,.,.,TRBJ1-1,TGCGCCAGCAGCTTATCCGGGGTAGAGACTGAAGCTTTCTTT,CASSLSGVETEAFF
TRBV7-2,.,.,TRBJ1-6,TGTGCCAGCAGCTTATTAATTGGAGTGCCTCCTAATTCACCCCTCCACTTT,CASSLLIGVPPNSPLHF
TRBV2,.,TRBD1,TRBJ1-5,TGTGCCAGCAGTGAAATAGTAGGGGGCCTACGGCCCCAGCATTTT,CASSEIVGGLRPQHF
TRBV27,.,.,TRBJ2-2,TGTGCCAGCAGAACGGGACAAAGCACCGGGGAGCTGTTTTTT,CASRTGQSTGELFF
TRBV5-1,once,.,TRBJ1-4,TGCGCCAGCACCAGAGGGTCTAACGAAAAACTGTTTTTT,CASTRGSNEKLFF
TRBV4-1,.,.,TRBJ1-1,TGCGCCAGCAGCCAAGCGTGGCAGGGGCGGACTGAAGCTTTCTTT,CASSQAWQGRTEAFF
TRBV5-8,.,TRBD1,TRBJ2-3,TGTGCCAGCAGCTTCGGGACAGGGGGCCCAGATACGCAGTATTTT,CASSFGTGGPDTQYF
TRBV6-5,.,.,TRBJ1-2,TGTGCCAGCAGTTATGAGCTCCGGGACACCTATGGCTACACCTTC,CASSYELRDTYGYTF
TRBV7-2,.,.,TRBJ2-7,TGTGCCAGCAGATCTAGAGATGGCAGATCCTACGAGCAGTACTTC,CASRSRDGRSYEQYF
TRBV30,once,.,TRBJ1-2,TGTGCCTGGAGGGAAGGACAGAGGCATTTTAACTATGGCTACACCTTC,CAWREGQRHFNYGYTF
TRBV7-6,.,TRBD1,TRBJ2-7,TGTGCCAGCAGCCCCGGACAGGGGGCCTACGAGCAGTACTTC,CASSPGQGAYEQYF
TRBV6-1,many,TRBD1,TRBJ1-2,TGTGCCAGCAGTTATCCGGGACAGGGTACATACACCTTC,CASSYPGQGTYTF
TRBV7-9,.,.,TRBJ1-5,TGTGCCCTCGCCAGGGAAGGGAGCAATCAGCCCCAGCATTTT,CALAREGSNQPQHF
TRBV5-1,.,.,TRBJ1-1,TGCGCCAGCAGCTTGGGACAGGACACTGAAGCTTTCTTT,CASSLGQDTEAFF
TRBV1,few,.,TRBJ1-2,TGCACCAGCAGCGGGGAGGGTAACAACTATGGCTACACCTTC,CTSSGEGNNYGYTF
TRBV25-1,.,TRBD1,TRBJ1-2,TGTGCCAGCAGGGGGGACAGGGGCGGGTTCGGCTACACCTTC,CASRGDRGGFGYTF
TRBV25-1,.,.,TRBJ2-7,TGTGCCAGCAGTAAAGTTTATTTAGACAGGCCTAACCCCTACGAGCAGTACTTC,CASSKVYLDRPNPYEQYF
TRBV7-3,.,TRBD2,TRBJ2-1,TGTGCCAGCACACCGGGGCGGGGGAGCTCCTACAATGAGCAGTTCTTC,CASTPGRGSSYNEQFF
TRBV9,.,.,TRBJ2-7,TGTGCCAGCAGCCCGAATCGGGGGGCACAGTACGAGCAGTACTTC,CASSPNRGAQYEQYF
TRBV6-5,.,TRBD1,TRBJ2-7,TGTGCCAGCAGTTACAGGACAGGGCTGATTTACTTC,CASSYRTGLIYF
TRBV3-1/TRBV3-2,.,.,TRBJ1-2,TGTGCCAGCAGCCACGCCCTCCAGGGCTATGGCTACACCTTC,CASSHALQGYGYTF
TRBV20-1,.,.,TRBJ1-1,TGCAGTGCGCGGAGGGAGACTGAAGCTTTCTTT,CSARRETEAFF
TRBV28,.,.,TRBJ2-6,TGTGCCAGCATTGACAGGCATACTGGGGCCAACGTCCTGACTTTC,CASIDRHTGANVLTF
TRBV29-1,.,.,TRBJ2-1,TGCAGCGTTGTTGGGGGCGGGGGTTCCTACAATGAGCAGTTCTTC,CSVVGGGGSYNEQFF
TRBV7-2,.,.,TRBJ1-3,TGTGCCAGCAGCTTAACCCGGGACACAGCTTTCGGAAACACCATATATTTT,CASSLTRDTAFGNTIYF
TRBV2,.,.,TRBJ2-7,TGTGCCAGCAGCCCTTACAGGGACGGGACCTACGAGCAGTACTTC,CASSPYRDGTYEQYF
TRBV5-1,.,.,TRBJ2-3,TGCGCCAGCACCCGCCAAGACAACACAGATACGCAGTATTTT,CASTRQDNTDTQYF
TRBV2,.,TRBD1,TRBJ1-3,TGTGCCAGCACCGGACAGGGGGCGGACACCATATATTTT,CASTGQGADTIYF
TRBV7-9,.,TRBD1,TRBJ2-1,TGTGCCAGCAGCCCAGCGGGGGACAGGGGAATACATGAGCAGTTCTTC,CASSPAGDRGIHEQFF
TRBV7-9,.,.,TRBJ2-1,TGTGCCAGCAGCTTAGGGACTAACCTGAGGAATGAGCAGTTCTTC,CASSLGTNLRNEQFF
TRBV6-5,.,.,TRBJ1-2,TGTGCCAGCAGTTCAGCGGCAGGCTACACCTTC,CASSSAAGYTF
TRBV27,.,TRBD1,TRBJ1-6,TGTGCCAGCACTTCTTGGACAGGGGAGGCACCCCTCCACTTT,CASTSWTGEAPLHF
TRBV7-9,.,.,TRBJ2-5,TGTGCCAGCAGCCCCCCGGTAGCCGGGGGTACCCAGTACTTC,CASSPPVAGGTQYF
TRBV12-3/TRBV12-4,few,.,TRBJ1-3,TGTGCCAGCGAGGGGGTGCAAAACACCATATATTTT,CASEGVQNTIYF
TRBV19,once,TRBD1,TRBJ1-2,TGTGCCAGTAGTAGACGAACCGGGACAGCTAACTATGGCTACACCTTC,CASSRRTGTANYGYTF
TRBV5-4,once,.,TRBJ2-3,TGTGCCAGCAGCTTGGCCGGGGACTTCCTCACAGATACGCAGTATTTT,CASSLAGDFLTDTQYF
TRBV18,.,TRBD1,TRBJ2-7,TGTGCCAGCTCACAAGCCAGGACAGGGGGCTTCTACGAGCAGTACTTC,CASSQARTGGFYEQYF